The TCR beta chain under discussion was sequenced for a study of metastatic and nonmetastatic thyroid tumors. Background on the study: A comparison of repertoires was made across blood and tumor or nodule tissue from malignant and benign thyroid patients. Study-level points and caveats: The reported finding was significantly higher TCR beta diversity in malignant thyroid tumors relative to benign nodules, in blood and tumor.

None of the patients had undergone any treatment ahead of thyroid surgery. The CDR3 length is 14 residues. J gave up 6 bases and V 6 bases, and 10 bases lay outside the gene matches. Germline V gene data show CDR1 as MNHEY and CDR2 as SVGEGT. This clone is labeled medium-sized. Antigen: not known. TCRdb re-called the PCR reads via MiXCR. Of roughly 12,000 clones listed, 25% to 40% are singletons. This chain connects TRBV6-2 or TRBV6-3 to TRBJ1-1, with 7 bases matching TRBD1. The specimen was tumor tissue. This clonotype was sampled from a female donor with papillary thyroid cancer or a benign thyroid nodule (not recorded which). Some clones in this sample may be carry-over from other donors' samples. CDR3: CASRWTGQKAEAFF. For the CDR3, the DNA is TGTGCCAGCAGATGGACAGGACAAAAGGCTGAAGCTTTCTTT.